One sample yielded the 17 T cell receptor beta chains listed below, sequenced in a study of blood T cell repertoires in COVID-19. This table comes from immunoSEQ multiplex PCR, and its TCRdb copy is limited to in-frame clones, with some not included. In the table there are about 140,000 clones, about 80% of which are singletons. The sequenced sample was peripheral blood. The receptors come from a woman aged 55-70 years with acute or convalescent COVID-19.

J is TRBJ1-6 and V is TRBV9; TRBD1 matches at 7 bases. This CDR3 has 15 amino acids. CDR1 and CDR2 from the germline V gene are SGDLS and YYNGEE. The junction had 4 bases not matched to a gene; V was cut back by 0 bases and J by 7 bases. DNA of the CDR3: TGTGCCAGCAGCGTAGGGTCAGGGGGGAATTCACCCCTCCACTTT. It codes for CASSVGSGGNSPLHF.

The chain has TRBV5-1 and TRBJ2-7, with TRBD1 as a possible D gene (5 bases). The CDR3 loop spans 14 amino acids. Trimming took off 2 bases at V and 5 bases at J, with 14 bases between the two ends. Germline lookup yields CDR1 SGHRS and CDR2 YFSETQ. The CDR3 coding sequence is TGCGCCAGCAGCTTTGAACAGGTCTACGACGAGCAGTACTTC. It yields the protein CASSFEQVYDEQYF.

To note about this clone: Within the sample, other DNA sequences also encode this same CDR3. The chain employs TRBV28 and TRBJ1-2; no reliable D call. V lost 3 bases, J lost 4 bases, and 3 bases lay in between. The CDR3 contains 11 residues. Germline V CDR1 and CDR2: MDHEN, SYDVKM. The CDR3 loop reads CASSFGYGYTF. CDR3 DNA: TGTGCCAGCAGTTTCGGCTATGGCTACACCTTC.

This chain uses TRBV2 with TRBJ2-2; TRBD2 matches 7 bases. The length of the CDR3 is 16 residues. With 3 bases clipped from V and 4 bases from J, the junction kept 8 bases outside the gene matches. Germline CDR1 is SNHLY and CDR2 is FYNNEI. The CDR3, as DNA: TGTGCCAGCAGTGACCCTTTCGGCGGGGGCACCGGGGAGCTGTTTTTT. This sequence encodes CASSDPFGGGTGELFF. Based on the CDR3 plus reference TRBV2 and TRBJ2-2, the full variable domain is EPEVTQTPSHQVTQMGQEVILRCVPISNHLYFYWYRQILGQKVEFLVSFYNNEISEKSEIFDDQFSVERPDGSNFTLKIRSTKLEDSAMYFCASSDPFGGGTGELFFGEGSRLTVL.

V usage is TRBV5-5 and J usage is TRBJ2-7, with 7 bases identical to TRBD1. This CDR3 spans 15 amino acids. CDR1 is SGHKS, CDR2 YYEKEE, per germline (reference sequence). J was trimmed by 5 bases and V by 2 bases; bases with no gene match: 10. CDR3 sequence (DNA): TGTGCCAGCAGCTTTTTGGAGACAGGGACGAACGAGCAGTACTTC. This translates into CASSFLETGTNEQYF.

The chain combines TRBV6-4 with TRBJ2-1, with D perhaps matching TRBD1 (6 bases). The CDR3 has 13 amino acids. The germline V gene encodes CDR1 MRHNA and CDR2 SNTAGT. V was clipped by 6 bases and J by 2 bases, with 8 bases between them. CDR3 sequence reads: CASRRDTYNEQFF. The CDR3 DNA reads TGTGCCAGCAGACGGGACACCTACAATGAGCAGTTCTTC.

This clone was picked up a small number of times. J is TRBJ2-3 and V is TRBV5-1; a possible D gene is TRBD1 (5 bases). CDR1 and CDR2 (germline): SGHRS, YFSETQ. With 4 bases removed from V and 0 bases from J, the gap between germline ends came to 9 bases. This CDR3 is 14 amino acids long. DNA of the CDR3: TGCGCCAGCAGCCAGACAGTTAGCACAGATACGCAGTATTTT. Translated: CASSQTVSTDTQYF.

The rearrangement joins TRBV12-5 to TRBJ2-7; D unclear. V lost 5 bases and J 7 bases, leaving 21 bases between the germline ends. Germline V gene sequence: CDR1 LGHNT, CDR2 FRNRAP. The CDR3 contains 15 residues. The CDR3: CASGRNSEFGAEQYF. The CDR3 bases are TGTGCTAGTGGTAGGAATAGTGAGTTTGGAGCGGAGCAGTACTTC.

The CDR3 DNA is TGCAGCGTTGTATCAGGGTGGGATGGTGGCTACACCTTC. It specifies CSVVSGWDGGYTF. V usage is TRBV29-1 and J usage is TRBJ1-2; D perhaps matches TRBD1 (5 bases). V was clipped by 4 bases and J by 7 bases, with 16 bases between them. Germline V gene lookup returns CDR1 SQVTM and CDR2 ANQGSEA. This CDR3 is built from 13 residues.

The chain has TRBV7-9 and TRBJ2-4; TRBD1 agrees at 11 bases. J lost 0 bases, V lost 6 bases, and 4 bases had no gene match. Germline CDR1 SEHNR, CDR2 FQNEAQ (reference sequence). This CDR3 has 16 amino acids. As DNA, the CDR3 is TGTGCCAGCAGGGGGACAGGGGGGCTAGCCAAAAACATTCAGTACTTC. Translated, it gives CASRGTGGLAKNIQYF.

CDR3 in DNA: TGTGCCAGCAGGACTAGTACCACTTACAATGAGCAGTTCTTC. This codes for CASRTSTTYNEQFF. The chain carries TRBV27 and TRBJ2-1; TRBD2 is a possible D gene (6 bases). The CDR3 has 14 amino acids. CDR1 is MNHEY, CDR2 SMNVEV, per germline (reference sequence). The V gene lost 6 bases and the J gene lost 4 bases, with 13 bases spanning the gap.

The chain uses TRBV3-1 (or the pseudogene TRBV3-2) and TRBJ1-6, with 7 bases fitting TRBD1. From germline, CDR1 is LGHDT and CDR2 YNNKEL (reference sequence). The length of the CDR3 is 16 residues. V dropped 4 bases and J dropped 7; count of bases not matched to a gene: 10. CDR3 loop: CASSPSSGQANSPLHF. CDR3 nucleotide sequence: TGTGCCAGCAGCCCCTCGTCAGGACAGGCGAATTCACCCCTCCACTTT.

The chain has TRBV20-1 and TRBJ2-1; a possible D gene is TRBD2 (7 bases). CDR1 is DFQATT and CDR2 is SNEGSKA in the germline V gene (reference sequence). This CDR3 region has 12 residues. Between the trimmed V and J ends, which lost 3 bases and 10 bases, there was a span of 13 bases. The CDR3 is CSASEGGPEQFF. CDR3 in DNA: TGCAGTGCTAGTGAGGGGGGGCCCGAGCAGTTCTTC.

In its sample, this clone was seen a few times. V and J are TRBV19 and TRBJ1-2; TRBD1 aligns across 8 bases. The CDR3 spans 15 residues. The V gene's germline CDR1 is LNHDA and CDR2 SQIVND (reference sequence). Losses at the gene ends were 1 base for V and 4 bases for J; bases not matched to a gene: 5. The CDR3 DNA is TGTGCCAGTAGTATAGGGGCAGGGGGCACCTATGGCTACACCTTC. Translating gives CASSIGAGGTYGYTF.

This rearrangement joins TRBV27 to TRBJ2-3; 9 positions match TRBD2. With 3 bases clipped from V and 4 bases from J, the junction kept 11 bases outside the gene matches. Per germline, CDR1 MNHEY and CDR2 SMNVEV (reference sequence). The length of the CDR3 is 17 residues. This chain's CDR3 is CASSLLGIAGVSDTQYF. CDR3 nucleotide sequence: TGTGCCAGCAGTTTGCTGGGGATAGCGGGAGTCTCAGATACGCAGTATTTT.

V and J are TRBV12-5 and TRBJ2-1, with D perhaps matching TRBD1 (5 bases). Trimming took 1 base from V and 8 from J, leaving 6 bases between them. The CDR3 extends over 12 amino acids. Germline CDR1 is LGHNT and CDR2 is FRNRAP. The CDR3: CASGLEGYEQFF. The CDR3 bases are TGTGCTAGTGGTTTGGAGGGGTATGAGCAGTTCTTC.

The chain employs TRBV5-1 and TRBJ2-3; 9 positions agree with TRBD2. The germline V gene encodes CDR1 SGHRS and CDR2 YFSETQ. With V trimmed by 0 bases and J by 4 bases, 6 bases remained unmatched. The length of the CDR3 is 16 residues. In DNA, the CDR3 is TGCGCCAGCAGCTTGGCCAGGGTAGCGGGAGCAGATACGCAGTATTTT. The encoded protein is CASSLARVAGADTQYF.